The following is a T cell receptor beta chain sequence with its context. Germline-derived CDR1 and CDR2 are SGHRS and YFSETQ. The CDR3 is 14 amino acids. Trimming removed 7 bases from V and 2 bases from J, with 14 bases in between. Per the authors' pipeline: From reference gene primer amplification, estimates of nucleated cell counts were derived. Libraries were prepared by immunoSEQ multiplex PCR; TCRdb keeps only in-frame clonotypes and omits some of them. Clonal size and the V and J genes are those of that table, whereas D and trimming came from the DNA. The sample records about 300,000 clones, about 85% being singletons. The sample originates from a study of blood T cell repertoires in COVID-19. Study-level background: PBMCs, B-cell-depleted T cells, or T cells provided the cDNA or gDNA that made up the material.

The V gene is TRBV5-1, the J gene TRBJ2-3; possible D gene TRBD1, 6 bases. This TCR derives from a human donor in a cohort sampled during active COVID-19. The sequenced sample was peripheral blood. CDR3 loop: CASSIGTNTDTQYF. The CDR3 DNA is TGCGCCAGCTCTATAGGGACAAACACAGATACGCAGTATTTT.